The 3 T cell receptor beta chains given below trace back to one sample, sequenced in a study of human T cells and chemical hapten exposure. TCRdb redid the calling of the RACE reads with MiXCR, one entry per CDR3 protein. The sample yields a few hundred thousand distinct CDR3 sequences, about 6.3% seen once. The time point was: patch test 2, 6 weeks after DPC sensitization. Treatment defined: therapeutic diphenylcyclopropenone sensitization with weekly scalp DPC. The sample here was whole blood, taken in connection with sensitization to the hapten diphenylcyclopropenone (DPC). The receptors shown here come from a woman between 18 and 30 years old with alopecia areata. Some clones in this sample may be carry-over from other donors' samples.

The CDR3 DNA reads TGTGCCAGCAGAAGGCCGGGGGGGGGCTTCAATGAGCAGTTCTTC. This translates into CASRRPGGGFNEQFF. The chain uses TRBV12-3 or TRBV12-4 and TRBJ2-1; 8 nucleotides agree with TRBD2. V lost 6 bases and J lost 6; bases outside the gene matches: 10. The CDR3 covers 15 residues.

At least ten counts were recorded for this clonotype. The rearrangement joins TRBV7-2 to TRBJ2-7; the match to TRBD2 covers 14 bases. Germline-derived CDR1 and CDR2 are SGHTA and FQGNSA. The CDR3 extends over 15 amino acids. V trimming: 5 bases; J trimming: 7 bases; junction bases outside the gene matches: 7. The CDR3 reads CASSPRLAGGYEQYF. The CDR3 region has the DNA TGTGCCAGCAGCCCCCGACTAGCGGGGGGGTATGAGCAGTACTTC. Full variable domain (missing parts from reference TRBV7-2 and TRBJ2-7): GAGVSQSPSNKVTEKGKDVELRCDPISGHTALYWYRQSLGQGLEFLIYFQGNSAPDKSGLPSDRFSAERTGGSVSTLTIQRTQQEDSAVYLCASSPRLAGGYEQYFGPGTRLTVT.

This chain connects TRBV28 to TRBJ1-6; D perhaps matches TRBD1 (5 bases). V was pared by 10 bases and J by 1 base, with 17 bases between. The CDR3 covers 16 residues. Germline assignment: CDR1 MDHEN and CDR2 SYDVKM. Here the CDR3 reads CATRPGTRSYNSPLHF. The CDR3 bases are TGTGCCACCCGACCAGGGACGAGGTCCTATAATTCACCCCTCCACTTT.